Shown below are 32 T cell receptor beta chains from a single sample sequenced in a study of molecular identifiers for immune sequencing clone quantification. TCRdb analysed the PCR reads with MiXCR anew, one entry per CDR3 protein. Of 63,000 or so distinct CDR3 sequences in the sample, less than 20% were seen once. The sample consisted of naive CD8+ T cells from blood, with Jurkat cell RNA spiked in. The subset was: FACS-sorted CD8+CD4-CCR7+CD45RA+ naive T cells. The receptors here all came from a human donor in good health. Some libraries in this study had Jurkat cell RNA spiked in.

This clonotype was detected many times. A clone one base away is much larger, so this may be a read error. The J gene is TRBJ2-3, the V gene TRBV29-1; 8 bases align to TRBD2. The CDR3 extends over 13 amino acids. Germline assignment: CDR1 SQVTM and CDR2 ANQGSEA. The CDR3 DNA reads TGCAGCGTTGAGAGCGGGAGCGAGGATACGCGGTATTTT. The encoded protein is CSVESGSEDTRYF.

This clonotype was detected many times. This sequence joins TRBV6-1 and TRBJ1-5; 9 bases match TRBD1. Germline V gene lookup returns CDR1 MNHNS and CDR2 SASEGT. The CDR3 totals 13 residues. The V segment lost 9 bases and the J segment 6 bases; nucleotides outside the gene matches: 6. DNA of the CDR3: TGTGCCAGGCCGGGACAGGGCTTTCAGCCCCAGCATTTT. As protein: CARPGQGFQPQHF.

This clonotype was observed a few times. A much larger clone differs from this one at a single base, so this may be a read error. The J gene is TRBJ2-3, the V gene TRBV5-1; possibly TRBD2 for D (5 bases). In germline, CDR1 is SGHRS, CDR2 YFSETQ. There are 14 residues in the CDR3. CDR3 DNA sequence: TGCGCCAGCGGCTGGTACTCTAGCACAGATAGGCAGTATTTT. It codes for CASGWYSSTDRQYF.

This clonotype came up many times. The V and J genes are TRBV3-1 and TRBJ2-2; D ambiguous. Germline V gene sequence: CDR1 LGHDT, CDR2 YNNKEL (reference sequence). V was shortened by 0 bases and J by 4 bases, with 15 bases between the two germline ends. CDR3 length equals 17 residues. DNA for the CDR3: TGTGCCAGCAGCCAAGAGGTTACAGCCAAACTCACCGGGGAGCTGTTTTTT. This codes for CASSQEVTAKLTGELFF.

This clonotype was picked up many times. This chain links TRBV28 with TRBJ2-2; 11 nucleotides match TRBD1. J was trimmed by 5 bases and V by 3 bases; bases with no gene match: 11. The CDR3 consists of 18 residues. Germline lookup yields CDR1 MDHEN and CDR2 SYDVKM. The CDR3 loop is CASSLRTGGRLGTGELFF. CDR3 DNA sequence: TGTGCCAGCAGTTTGCGGACAGGGGGCCGTTTGGGGACCGGGGAGCTGTTTTTT.

A note on this clonotype: A clone one base away is much larger, so this may be a read error. The CDR3 carries no conserved terminal phenylalanine or tryptophan, so it likely arises from a read error. The chain's CDR3 is CASSPRQGHIQETQYL. CDR3 DNA: TGTGCCAGCAGCCCTCGACAGGGCCACATTCAAGAGACCCAGTACCTC. The V gene is TRBV7-6, the J gene TRBJ2-5; 7 positions agree with TRBD1. Germline trimming cut 5 bases from V and 2 bases from J; bases unmatched to any gene: 11. Germline V CDR1 and CDR2: SGHVS, FNYEAQ. The CDR3 is made up of 16 amino acids.

For this clonotype: With a much larger clone just one base away, this may be a read error. The chain couples TRBV20-1 to TRBJ2-2; weak D call: TRBD1 (5 bases). Germline values: CDR1 DFQATT, CDR2 SNEGSKA (reference sequence). CDR3 length: 13 residues. CDR3 DNA sequence: TGCAGTGCTAACCCACAGGACACCGAGGAGCTGTTTTTT. Encoded protein: CSANPQDTEELFF.

This clonotype was observed at least ten times. The genes are TRBV7-9 and TRBJ1-5; D is undetermined. This CDR3 region has 12 residues. Per germline, CDR1 SEHNR and CDR2 FQNEAQ (reference sequence). Trimming removed 0 bases from V and 4 bases from J, with 1 base in between. The CDR3 spells CASSLANQPQHF. CDR3 in DNA: TGTGCCAGCAGCTTAGCGAATCAGCCCCAGCATTTT. The entire variable domain, with the rest obtained from reference TRBV7-9 and TRBJ1-5, is as follows: DTGVSQNPRHKITKRGQNVTFRCDPISEHNRLYWYRQTLGQGPEFLTYFQNEAQLEKSRLLSDRFSAERPKGSFSTLEIQRTEQGDSAMYLCASSLANQPQHFGDGTRLSIL.

This clonotype was seen many times. The chain links TRBV6-2 or TRBV6-3 to TRBJ2-3; D is possibly TRBD1 or TRBD2 (5 bases each). This CDR3 region has 18 residues. V was shortened by 0 bases and J by 6 bases, with 22 bases between the two germline ends. Germline V gives CDR1 MNHEY, CDR2 SVGEGT. CDR3 amino acids: CASSYSLGVALPRDTQYF. The CDR3 DNA reads TGTGCCAGCAGTTACTCCCTGGGGGTAGCCCTACCTCGGGATACGCAGTATTTT.

A few counts support this clonotype. One junction end does not reproduce the germline sequence, and a read error may be involved. The V and J genes are TRBV5-1 and TRBJ1-1; D remains unclear. The CDR3 runs 14 residues. Germline CDR1 is SGHRS and CDR2 is YFSETQ. CDR3 DNA sequence: TGCGCCAGCAGCTTGGCTGGGTTGAACACTGTAGCTTTCTTT. Protein sequence: CASSLAGLNTVAFF.

This clonotype has only a few counts. The gene calls are TRBV27 and TRBJ2-3; TRBD2 matches at 7 bases. In germline, CDR1 is MNHEY, CDR2 SMNVEV (reference sequence). V dropped 2 bases and J dropped 2; count of bases not matched to a gene: 10. The CDR3 contains 17 residues. The CDR3 bases are TGTGCCAGCAGTTTAATCCTCCCAGCGGGAACCACAGATACGCAGTATTTT. Amino acids: CASSLILPAGTTDTQYF.

In this sample, this clonotype turned up many times. CDR3 DNA sequence: TGCGCCAGCAGCTTTCCGTACCATCTAGGGGGCTCGGGTAATACGCAGTATTTT. This sequence encodes CASSFPYHLGGSGNTQYF. The chain uses TRBV5-1 and TRBJ2-3, with TRBD1 identical over 7 bases. The V gene end was trimmed by 2 bases and the J gene end by 7 bases; junction bases not matched to a gene: 19. Germline CDR1 and CDR2: SGHRS and YFSETQ. This CDR3 has 18 residues. Full variable domain (rest looked up from reference TRBV5-1 and TRBJ2-3): KAGVTQTPRYLIKTRGQQVTLSCSPISGHRSVSWYQQTPGQGLQFLFEYFSETQRNKGNFPGRFSGRQFSNSRSEMNVSTLELGDSALYLCASSFPYHLGGSGNTQYFGPGTRLTVL.

This clonotype was observed a handful of times. J is TRBJ2-4 and V is TRBV6-2 or TRBV6-3; 7 positions match TRBD1. V gave up 6 bases and J gave up 4 bases; unmatched junction bases: 15. This CDR3 comprises 17 residues. Per germline, CDR1 MNHEY and CDR2 SVGEGT. The chain's CDR3 is CASSQALDRVFKNIQYF. In nucleotides, the CDR3 is TGTGCCAGCAGCCAGGCCTTAGACAGGGTTTTTAAAAACATTCAGTACTTC.

About this clonotype: This sequence may be a read error, since a much larger clone differs from it by one base. The chain uses TRBV24-1 and TRBJ2-2; D perhaps matches TRBD1 (6 bases). The CDR3 extends over 18 amino acids. Germline loops: CDR1 KGHDR, CDR2 SFDVKD. The DNA of the CDR3 is TGTGCCACCAGTGATCCGGAGGCAGGGGATGTGAACACCGGGGAGCTGGTTTTT. Amino acid sequence: CATSDPEAGDVNTGELVF.

This clonotype was counted ten times or more. The chain couples TRBV27 to TRBJ2-1; D is unresolved. From germline, CDR1 is MNHEY and CDR2 SMNVEV (reference sequence). CDR3 length: 13 residues. Trimming shortened V by 0 bases and J by 5 bases, and 5 bases separated the two germline ends. DNA for the CDR3: TGTGCCAGCAGTTTATCTAGGAACAATGAGCAGTTCTTC. Translation: CASSLSRNNEQFF.

Notes on this clonotype: This may stem from a read error, because a much larger clone lies one nucleotide away. This chain connects TRBV5-6 to TRBJ2-7, with 8 nucleotides matching TRBD1. The CDR3 extends over 13 amino acids. V shed 6 bases and J 7 bases; nucleotides not matched to a gene: 9. Germline V CDR1 and CDR2: SGHDT, YYEEEE. CDR3 DNA sequence: TGTGCCAGCAACTTCAGGGGGCGCTTAGAGCAGTACTTC. It yields the protein CASNFRGRLEQYF.

This clonotype came up many times. The V call is TRBV28, the J call TRBJ2-5; 9 positions agree with TRBD1. The V gene end was trimmed by 8 bases and the J gene end by 4 bases; junction bases not matched to a gene: 8. This CDR3 comprises 14 residues. Looked up from germline, CDR1 is MDHEN and CDR2 is SYDVKM. The CDR3 loop is CASRTQGAGETQYF. CDR3 coding DNA: TGTGCCAGCCGGACACAGGGGGCAGGAGAGACCCAGTACTTC.

The CDR3 here is CASSYEGRYNEQFF. The DNA of the CDR3 is TGTGCCAGCAGTTACGAGGGGCGCTACAATGAGCAGTTCTTC. The chain uses TRBV12-3 or TRBV12-4 and TRBJ2-1; D may be TRBD1 or TRBD2 (5 bases each). The CDR3 length is 14 residues. V lost 4 bases, J lost 3 bases, and 10 bases lay in between.

This clonotype was counted between two and nine times. The chain links TRBV10-3 to TRBJ1-1; D is ambiguous. Germline values: CDR1 ENHRY, CDR2 SYGVKD. V was clipped by 7 bases and J by 3 bases, with 18 bases between them. CDR3 length: 15 amino acids. Here the CDR3 reads CAITPSGQPDTEAFF. The CDR3 nucleotides read TGTGCCATCACCCCTTCCGGTCAACCTGACACTGAAGCTTTCTTT.

This clonotype was seen more than once but under ten times. The rearrangement links TRBV14 to TRBJ2-5; 14 nucleotides line up with TRBD2. Unmatched junction bases numbered 11, after V lost 3 bases and J lost 5 bases. Germline V lookup: CDR1 SGHDN, CDR2 FVKESK. This CDR3 has 18 amino acids. The CDR3 region is CASSQTGLAGVAEETQYF. The CDR3 nucleotides are TGTGCCAGCAGCCAGACGGGACTAGCGGGAGTGGCGGAGGAGACCCAGTACTTC.

This clonotype was seen at least ten times. The CDR3 DNA reads as TGTGCCAGCAGCCAAGATGGGACAGGGTTGTACGAGCAGTACTTC. Protein sequence: CASSQDGTGLYEQYF. The V gene is TRBV3-1, the J gene TRBJ2-7, with 9 bases aligning to TRBD1. Germline-derived CDR1 and CDR2 are LGHDT and YNNKEL (reference sequence). The CDR3 length is 15 residues. V was clipped by 0 bases and J by 4 bases; unmatched bases: 4.

Only a few counts were recorded for this clonotype. The conserved phenylalanine or tryptophan is not found at the CDR3 terminus, so this likely reflects a read error. The chain couples TRBV6-6 to TRBJ1-4; D is ambiguous. Germline values: CDR1 MNHNY, CDR2 SVGAGI (reference sequence). The germline V and J ends were trimmed by 5 bases and 7 bases, with 14 bases remaining between them. The length of the CDR3 is 14 residues. The CDR3 is CASSHIGEAEKLFS. Here the CDR3 DNA reads TGTGCCAGCAGTCACATCGGCGAGGCTGAAAAACTGTTTTCT.

This clonotype has ten or more counts. This CDR3 is CASTVQGSHEQYF. The CDR3 DNA reads as TGTGCCAGTACTGTCCAGGGGTCCCACGAGCAGTACTTC. The chain combines TRBV28 with TRBJ2-7; weak D call: TRBD1 (6 bases). The V end was cut by 9 bases, the J end by 5 bases, with 17 bases between. This CDR3 is 13 amino acids long. Germline CDR1 is MDHEN and CDR2 is SYDVKM.

The table lists this clonotype with many counts. This chain connects TRBV29-1 to TRBJ1-2; the match to TRBD1 covers 7 bases. This CDR3 is built from 12 residues. Germline CDR1 SQVTM, CDR2 ANQGSEA. V lost 6 bases to trimming and J lost 4 bases; unmatched junction nucleotides: 5. CDR3 in amino acids: CSVADRAYGYTF. Written as DNA, the CDR3 is TGCAGCGTAGCCGACAGGGCCTATGGCTACACCTTC.

This clonotype appeared many times. The chain combines TRBV7-8 with TRBJ2-3, with no clear D. CDR3 length equals 13 residues. Trimming removed 8 bases from V and 2 bases from J, with 11 bases in between. Germline V gene sequence: CDR1 SGHVS, CDR2 FQNEAQ. The CDR3 sequence is CASGYQYTDTQYF. The CDR3 bases are TGTGCCAGCGGGTATCAGTACACAGATACGCAGTATTTT.

This chain uses TRBV5-4 with TRBJ2-1; TRBD2 matches at 9 bases. CDR3 length: 16 residues. V gave up 4 bases and J gave up 2 bases; unmatched junction bases: 7. Germline CDR1 is SGHNT and CDR2 is YYREEE (reference sequence). The CDR3 DNA sequence: TGTGCCAGCAGCCGGGAGCGGGAGGTCACCTACAATGAGCAGTTCTTC. Translating it yields CASSREREVTYNEQFF.

This clonotype was observed at least ten times. The CDR3 reads CASRREGISNIQYF. The CDR3, as DNA: TGTGCCAGCAGGAGGGAGGGTATATCAAACATTCAGTACTTC. V usage is TRBV12-3 or TRBV12-4 and J usage is TRBJ2-4; 7 bases match TRBD2. The V gene end was trimmed by 6 bases and the J gene end by 6 bases; junction bases not matched to a gene: 8. The CDR3 contains 14 residues.

This clonotype was observed at least ten times. The chain recombines TRBV19 with TRBJ2-7; perhaps TRBD1 as D (5 bases). The CDR3 is 16 amino acids. V lost 6 bases and J lost 2, with 20 bases in between. Germline V gene sequence: CDR1 LNHDA, CDR2 SQIVND (reference sequence). As DNA, the CDR3 is TGTGCCAGTAGCCCCTCCCAGGGTTGGAAGGCCTACGAGCAGTACTTC. The encoded protein is CASSPSQGWKAYEQYF.

A few counts support this clonotype. The V call is TRBV4-3, the J call TRBJ1-6; maybe TRBD1 (5 bases). Germline CDR1 and CDR2: LGHNA and YSLEER. Trimming shortened V by 1 base and J by 9 bases, and 13 bases separated the two germline ends. The CDR3 spans 15 residues. The CDR3 sequence is CASSQGPGLGSPLHF. CDR3 in DNA: TGCGCCAGCAGCCAAGGTCCAGGGCTTGGTTCACCCCTCCACTTT.

This clonotype appeared many times. The chain carries TRBV4-1 and TRBJ2-7, with a weak D call TRBD2 (6 bases). Germline lookup yields CDR1 MGHRA and CDR2 YSYEKL. The CDR3 has 16 residues. V gave up 3 bases and J gave up 0 bases, with 15 bases separating them. CDR3 amino acids: CASSQVRESASYEQYF. For the CDR3, the DNA is TGCGCCAGCAGCCAGGTACGGGAGAGCGCCTCCTACGAGCAGTACTTC.

The table lists this clonotype with many counts. The chain links TRBV11-2 to TRBJ2-7, with 9 bases identical to TRBD2. J lost 5 bases, V lost 2 bases, and 13 bases had no gene match. The CDR3 runs to 17 residues. Germline V lookup: CDR1 SGHAT, CDR2 FQNNGV. In DNA, the CDR3 is TGTGCCAGCAGCTTACCCGGTGGCAGCGGGAGGTTGGACGAGCAGTACTTC. Encoded protein: CASSLPGGSGRLDEQYF.

This clonotype has at least ten counts. Here the CDR3 DNA reads TGTGCCAGCAAAATGGGACTAGGTACAGATACGCAGTATTTT. The encoded protein is CASKMGLGTDTQYF. The chain links TRBV12-3 or TRBV12-4 to TRBJ2-3; 8 bases are shared with TRBD2. V trimming: 7 bases; J trimming: 3 bases; junction bases outside the gene matches: 6. The CDR3 is 14 amino acids.